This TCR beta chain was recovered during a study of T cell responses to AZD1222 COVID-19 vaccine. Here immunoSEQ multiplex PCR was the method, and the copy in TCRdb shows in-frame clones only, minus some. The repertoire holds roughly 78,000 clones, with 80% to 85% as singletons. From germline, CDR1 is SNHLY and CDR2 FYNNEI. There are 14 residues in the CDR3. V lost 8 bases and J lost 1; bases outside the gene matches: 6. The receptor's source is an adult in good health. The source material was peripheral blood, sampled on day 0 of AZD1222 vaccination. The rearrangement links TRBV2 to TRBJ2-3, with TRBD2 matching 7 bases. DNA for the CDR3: TGTGCCAGCCTCCCGGGGAGGGGCACAGATACGCAGTATTTT. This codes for CASLPGRGTDTQYF. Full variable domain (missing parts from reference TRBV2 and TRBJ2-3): EPEVTQTPSHQVTQMGQEVILRCVPISNHLYFYWYRQILGQKVEFLVSFYNNEISEKSEIFDDQFSVERPDGSNFTLKIRSTKLEDSAMYFCASLPGRGTDTQYFGPGTRLTVL.